This entry concerns a single T cell receptor beta chain. The data were obtained in a study of CD8+CD57+ T cells in acquired aplastic anemia. The study profiled TCR beta VDJ and CDR3 using genomic DNA as template. TCRdb redid the calling of the reads with MiXCR, one entry per CDR3 protein. The sample holds 250,000 to 300,000 distinct CDR3 sequences; about 50% are singletons and the top ten take 1% to 1.5%. An expansion of CD8+CD57+ cells by flow cytometry had been shown in patients chosen for sequencing. The specimen was sorted CD4+, CD8+, or CD8+CD57+ T cells (not recorded which) from PBMCs. This receptor was obtained from a human donor with aplastic anemia.

CDR3 sequence: CASRRTSGKETQYF. The CDR3 DNA reads TGTGCCAGTAGGAGGACTAGCGGGAAAGAGACCCAGTACTTC. This chain uses TRBV19 with TRBJ2-5; TRBD2 matches 12 bases. V shed 6 bases and J 3 bases; nucleotides not matched to a gene: 2. CDR1 is LNHDA, CDR2 SQIVND, per germline (reference sequence). This CDR3 has 14 amino acids.